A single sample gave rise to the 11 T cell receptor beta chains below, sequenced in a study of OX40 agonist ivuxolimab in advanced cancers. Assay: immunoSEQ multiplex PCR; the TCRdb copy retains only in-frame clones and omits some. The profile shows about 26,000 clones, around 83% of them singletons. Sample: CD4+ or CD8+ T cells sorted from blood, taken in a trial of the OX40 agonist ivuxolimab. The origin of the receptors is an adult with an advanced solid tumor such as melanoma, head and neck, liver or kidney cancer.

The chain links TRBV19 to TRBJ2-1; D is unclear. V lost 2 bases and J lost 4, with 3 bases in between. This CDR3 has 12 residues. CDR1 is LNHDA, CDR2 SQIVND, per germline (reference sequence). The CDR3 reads CASSIRYNEQFF. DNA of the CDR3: TGTGCCAGTAGTATAAGGTACAATGAGCAGTTCTTC.

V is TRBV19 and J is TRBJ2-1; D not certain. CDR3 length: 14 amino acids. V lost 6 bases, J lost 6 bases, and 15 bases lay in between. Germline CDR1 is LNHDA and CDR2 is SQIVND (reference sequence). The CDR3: CASSLLELPNEQFF. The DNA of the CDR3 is TGTGCCAGTAGCCTTCTTGAGCTGCCCAATGAGCAGTTCTTC.

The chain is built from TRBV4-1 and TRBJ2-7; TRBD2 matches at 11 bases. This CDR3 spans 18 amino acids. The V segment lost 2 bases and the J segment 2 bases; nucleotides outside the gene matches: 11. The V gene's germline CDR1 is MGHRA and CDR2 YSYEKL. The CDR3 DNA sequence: TGCGCCAGCAGCCAAACAGTCCCTACTAGCGGGGGAGCCTACGAGCAGTACTTC. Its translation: CASSQTVPTSGGAYEQYF.

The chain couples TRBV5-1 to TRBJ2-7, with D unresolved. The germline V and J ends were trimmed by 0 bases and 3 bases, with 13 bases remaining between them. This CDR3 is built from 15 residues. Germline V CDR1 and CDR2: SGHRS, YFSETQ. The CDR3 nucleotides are TGCGCCAGCAGCTTGGTATACGGGCAGGACTACGAGCAGTACTTC. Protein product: CASSLVYGQDYEQYF.

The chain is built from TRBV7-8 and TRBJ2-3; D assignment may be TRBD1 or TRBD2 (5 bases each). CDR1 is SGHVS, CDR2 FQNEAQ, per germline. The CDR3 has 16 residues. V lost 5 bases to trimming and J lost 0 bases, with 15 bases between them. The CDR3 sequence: CASSLRDLPSTDTQYF. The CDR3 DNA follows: TGTGCCAGCAGCCTCCGGGACCTTCCTAGCACAGATACGCAGTATTTT.

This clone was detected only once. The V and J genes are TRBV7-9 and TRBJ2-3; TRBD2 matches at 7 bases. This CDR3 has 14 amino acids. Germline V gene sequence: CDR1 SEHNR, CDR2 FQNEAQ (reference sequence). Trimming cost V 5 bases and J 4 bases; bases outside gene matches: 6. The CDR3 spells CASSRGGVADTQYF. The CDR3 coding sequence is TGTGCCAGCAGCCGCGGGGGAGTCGCAGATACGCAGTATTTT.

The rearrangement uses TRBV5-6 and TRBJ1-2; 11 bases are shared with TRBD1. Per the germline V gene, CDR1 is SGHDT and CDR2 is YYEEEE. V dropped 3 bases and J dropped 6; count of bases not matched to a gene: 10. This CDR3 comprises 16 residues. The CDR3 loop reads CASSSRDRGFADGYTF. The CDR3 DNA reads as TGTGCCAGCAGCTCCCGGGACAGGGGGTTTGCGGATGGCTACACCTTC.

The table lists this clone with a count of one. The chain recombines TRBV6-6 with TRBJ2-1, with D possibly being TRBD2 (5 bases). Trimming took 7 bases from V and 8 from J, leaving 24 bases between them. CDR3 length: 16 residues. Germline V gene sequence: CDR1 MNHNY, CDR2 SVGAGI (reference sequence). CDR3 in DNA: TGTGCCAGCACCGACAAAAATCTAAGGAGTAGCGATGAGCAGTTCTTC. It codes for CASTDKNLRSSDEQFF.

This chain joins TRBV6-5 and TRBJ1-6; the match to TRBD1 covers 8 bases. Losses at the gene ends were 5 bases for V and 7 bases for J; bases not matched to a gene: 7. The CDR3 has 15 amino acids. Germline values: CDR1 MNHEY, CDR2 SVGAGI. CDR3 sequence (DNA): TGTGCCAGCAGTCTTTATTGGGACAGGAATTCACCCCTCCACTTT. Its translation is CASSLYWDRNSPLHF.

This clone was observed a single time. The CDR3 region is CSVESSEGRTGELFF. The CDR3 coding sequence is TGCAGCGTTGAATCCTCCGAGGGGCGTACCGGGGAGCTGTTTTTT. This chain links TRBV29-1 with TRBJ2-2; the D gene could be TRBD1 or TRBD2 (5 bases each). Trimming took off 2 bases at V and 5 bases at J, with 15 bases between the two ends. CDR1 and CDR2 (germline): SQVTM, ANQGSEA. The CDR3 loop spans 15 amino acids.

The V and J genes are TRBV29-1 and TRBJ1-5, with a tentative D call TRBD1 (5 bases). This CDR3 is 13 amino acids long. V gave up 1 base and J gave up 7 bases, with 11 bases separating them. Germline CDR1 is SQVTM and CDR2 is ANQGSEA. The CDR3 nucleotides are TGCAGCGTTGAAGTCGGGGCTTCGCAGCCCCAGCATTTT. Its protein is CSVEVGASQPQHF.